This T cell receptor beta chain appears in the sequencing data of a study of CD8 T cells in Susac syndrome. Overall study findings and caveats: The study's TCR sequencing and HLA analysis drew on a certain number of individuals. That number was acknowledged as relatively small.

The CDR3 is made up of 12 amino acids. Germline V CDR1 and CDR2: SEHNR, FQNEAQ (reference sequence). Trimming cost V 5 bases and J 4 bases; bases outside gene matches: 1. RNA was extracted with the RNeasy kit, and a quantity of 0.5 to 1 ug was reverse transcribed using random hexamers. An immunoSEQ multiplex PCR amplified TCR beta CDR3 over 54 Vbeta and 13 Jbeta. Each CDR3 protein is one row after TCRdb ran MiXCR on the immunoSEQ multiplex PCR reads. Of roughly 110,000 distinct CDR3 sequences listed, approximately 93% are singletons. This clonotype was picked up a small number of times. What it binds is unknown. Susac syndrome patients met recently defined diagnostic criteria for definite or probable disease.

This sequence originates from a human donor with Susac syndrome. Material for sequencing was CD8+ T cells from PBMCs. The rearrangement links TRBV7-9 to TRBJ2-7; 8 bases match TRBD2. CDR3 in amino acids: CASSREGYEQYF. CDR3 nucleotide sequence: TGTGCCAGCAGCCGGGAGGGTTACGAGCAGTACTTC. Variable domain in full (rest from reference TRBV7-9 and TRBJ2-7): DTGVSQNPRHKITKRGQNVTFRCDPISEHNRLYWYRQTLGQGPEFLTYFQNEAQLEKSRLLSDRFSAERPKGSFSTLEIQRTEQGDSAMYLCASSREGYEQYFGPGTRLTVT.